These 11 T cell receptor beta chains originate from one sample sequenced in a study of T cells in localized non-small cell lung cancer. Sequenced by immunoSEQ multiplex PCR; TCRdb stores in-frame clones only, minus some. The sample has 75,000 to 95,000 clones; roughly 75% are singletons. The sequencing here drew on PBMCs, taken before any cancer treatment. These receptors originate from a man aged 40-75 years with stage II squamous cell lung carcinoma.

The sample holds a few counts of this clone. The rearrangement uses TRBV5-6 and TRBJ2-5; D gene ambiguous. Germline V CDR1 and CDR2: SGHDT, YYEEEE. Deletions cut 4 bases from V and 2 bases from J, with 12 bases between. The CDR3 contains 14 residues. In DNA, the CDR3 is TGTGCCAGCAGCCCCGGTGGGCCACAAGAGACCCAGTACTTC. The encoded protein is CASSPGGPQETQYF.

Turning to this clone: Different DNA sequences within this sample yield the same CDR3. V usage is TRBV29-1 and J usage is TRBJ1-2; no firm D call. CDR1 SQVTM and CDR2 ANQGSEA come from the germline V gene. V was cut by 3 bases and J by 5 bases, with 7 bases left in between. CDR3 size: 11 residues. The CDR3 DNA sequence: TGCAGCGTTGAGGAGGGTTATGGCTACACCTTC. Protein: CSVEEGYGYTF.

The chain carries TRBV4-1 and TRBJ1-5; unclear D gene. The length of the CDR3 is 17 residues. The germline gives CDR1 MGHRA, CDR2 YSYEKL. Trimming pared 1 base from V and 0 bases from J, leaving 13 bases between. In DNA form, the CDR3 reads TGCGCCAGCAGCCAAGTAGATATGGGTTTTAGCAATCAGCCCCAGCATTTT. As protein: CASSQVDMGFSNQPQHF.

V and J are TRBV2 and TRBJ1-2, with 7 bases identical to TRBD1. The V segment lost 0 bases and the J segment 3 bases; nucleotides outside the gene matches: 1. This CDR3 spans 14 amino acids. Looked up from germline, CDR1 is SNHLY and CDR2 is FYNNEI. The CDR3 protein is CASSEAQGYYGYTF. CDR3 nucleotides: TGTGCCAGCAGTGAAGCACAGGGGTACTATGGCTACACCTTC. Drawing the rest from reference TRBV2 and TRBJ1-2, the complete variable domain is EPEVTQTPSHQVTQMGQEVILRCVPISNHLYFYWYRQILGQKVEFLVSFYNNEISEKSEIFDDQFSVERPDGSNFTLKIRSTKLEDSAMYFCASSEAQGYYGYTFGSGTRLTVV.

This chain connects TRBV5-1 to TRBJ1-1; D is possibly TRBD1 (5 bases). Trimming pared 3 bases from V and 1 base from J, leaving 16 bases between. CDR3 length equals 16 residues. Per germline, CDR1 SGHRS and CDR2 YFSETQ. The CDR3 region is CASSSSGRQRNTEAFF. CDR3 DNA sequence: TGCGCCAGCAGCTCTTCAGGGAGACAGAGGAACACTGAAGCTTTCTTT.

The genes are TRBV19 and TRBJ2-1; the D is unclear. The CDR3 is 15 amino acids. Per the germline V gene, CDR1 is LNHDA and CDR2 is SQIVND (reference sequence). Between the trimmed V and J ends, which lost 6 bases and 0 bases, there was a span of 12 bases. CDR3 protein: CASRQVSSSYNEQFF. CDR3 in DNA: TGTGCCAGTAGGCAGGTTTCGAGCTCCTACAATGAGCAGTTCTTC.

The rearrangement links TRBV5-4 to TRBJ1-6; TRBD1 is a possible D gene (6 bases). CDR3 length: 15 residues. Trimming removed 1 base from V and 7 bases from J, with 12 bases in between. Per the germline V gene, CDR1 is SGHNT and CDR2 is YYREEE (reference sequence). The CDR3 coding sequence is TGTGCCAGCAGCTTGCAGGGGATTGCAAATTCACCCCTCCACTTT. It specifies CASSLQGIANSPLHF. The full variable domain, its missing parts supplied by reference TRBV5-4 and TRBJ1-6, is ETGVTQSPTHLIKTRGQQVTLRCSSQSGHNTVSWYQQALGQGPQFIFQYYREEENGRGNFPPRFSGLQFPNYSSELNVNALELDDSALYLCASSLQGIANSPLHFGNGTRLTVT.

J is TRBJ2-1 and V is TRBV7-6; D possibly corresponds to TRBD2 (5 bases). V dropped 5 bases and J dropped 7 bases, with 9 bases sitting between them. Germline CDR1 and CDR2: SGHVS and FNYEAQ. The CDR3 contains 12 residues. The CDR3 loop is CASSADLNEQFF. The CDR3 DNA follows: TGTGCCAGCAGCGCGGACTTGAATGAGCAGTTCTTC.

The genes are TRBV11-3 and TRBJ2-1, with a weak D call TRBD2 (5 bases). Germline values: CDR1 SGHNT, CDR2 YENEEA. The V end lost 4 bases, the J end lost 7 bases, and 14 bases lay between the germline ends. This CDR3 has 14 residues. The CDR3 DNA sequence: TGTGCCAGCAGCTCCGGGAATTTAGGGAATGAGCAGTTCTTC. Translating gives CASSSGNLGNEQFF.

The chain employs TRBV18 and TRBJ2-1; TRBD2 matches at 12 bases. CDR3 length: 22 residues. With V trimmed by 1 base and J by 0 bases, 16 bases remained unmatched. The germline V gene has CDR1 KGHSH and CDR2 LQKENI. CDR3 sequence: CASSPQSPLGLAGLSSYNEQFF. The CDR3 nucleotides are TGTGCCAGCTCACCACAATCGCCTCTTGGACTAGCGGGGTTGAGCTCCTACAATGAGCAGTTCTTC.

Here the CDR3 reads CASSARTGEGYGYTF. The CDR3, as DNA: TGTGCCAGCAGCGCCCGGACAGGCGAGGGCTATGGCTACACCTTC. The V call is TRBV11-2, the J call TRBJ1-2; 7 bases map to TRBD1. CDR3 length: 15 residues. Looked up from germline, CDR1 is SGHAT and CDR2 is FQNNGV. Unmatched junction bases numbered 10, after V lost 5 bases and J lost 4 bases.